This TCR beta chain originates from a study of blood T cell repertoires in COVID-19. Original processing methods: Estimation of nucleated cell counts relied on the amplification of reference gene primers. Profiled with immunoSEQ multiplex PCR; TCRdb holds only in-frame clones, not every one. V, J and clone size are taken as reported in that table, and D and trimming were inferred from the DNA itself. The sample contains approximately 100,000 clones, about 91% of which appear only once. The germline CDR1 and CDR2 sequences are DFQATT and SNEGSKA (reference sequence). The CDR3 is 11 residues long. V shed 5 bases and J shed 4 bases, with 9 bases lying between them.

The TCR originated in a human donor in a cohort sampled during active COVID-19. The material sequenced was peripheral blood. The gene calls are TRBV20-1 and TRBJ2-7, with unresolved D. As DNA, the CDR3 is TGCAGTGCTGCATACGGGTACGAGCAGTACTTC. Residues: CSAAYGYEQYF.